Below, 30 T cell receptor beta chains from the same sample are listed, as sequenced in a study of blood T cells in healthy people across ages. It was with a sample-barcoded 5' primer and a J-beta primer mix that a second PCR of about 7 to 12 cycles was run. TCRdb reprocessed the 5' RACE reads with MiXCR, giving one entry per CDR3 protein. Among over a million distinct CDR3 sequences listed, roughly 43% were seen once. Sequenced: blood. Receptor source: a woman younger than 35 in good health.

The chain is built from TRBV28 and TRBJ2-7; 7 positions agree with TRBD2. CDR1 is MDHEN and CDR2 is SYDVKM in the germline V gene. V shed 3 bases, J shed 4 bases, and the junction held 6 bases outside the gene matches. The CDR3 contains 14 residues. The CDR3 DNA reads TGTGCCAGCAGTTTGGGGCGGGAGAAGTACGAGCAGTACTTC. Translated, it gives CASSLGREKYEQYF.

This clonotype was detected a few times. This chain connects TRBV5-1 to TRBJ2-5; TRBD2 matches at 11 bases. This CDR3 is 15 amino acids long. The ends lost 6 bases at V and 4 bases at J; junction bases unmatched: 8. CDR1 is SGHRS, CDR2 YFSETQ, per germline. CDR3: CASTPSSGRRETQYF. As DNA, the CDR3 is TGCGCCAGCACTCCTTCTAGCGGGAGGCGAGAGACCCAGTACTTC.

V is TRBV4-1 and J is TRBJ2-2; D gene ambiguous. V lost 6 bases and J lost 5, with 19 bases in between. Germline lookup yields CDR1 MGHRA and CDR2 YSYEKL. The CDR3 consists of 16 residues. As DNA, the CDR3 is TGCGCCAGCAGTCTAGATCCAAGGACGAGGACCGGGGAGCTGTTTTTT. This sequence encodes CASSLDPRTRTGELFF.

Concerning this clonotype: A much larger clone is a single base away; this may be a read error. The V gene is TRBV12-3 or TRBV12-4, the J gene TRBJ2-1, with D unclear. The CDR3 has 13 residues. The V end lost 4 bases, the J end lost 7 bases, and 11 bases lay between the germline ends. DNA of the CDR3: TGTGCCAGCAGTTGGCTGGGCCGGAATGAGCAGTTCTTC. The encoded protein is CASSWLGRNEQFF.

This clonotype was seen only a few times. The chain employs TRBV20-1 and TRBJ2-7; 7 bases map to TRBD1. The junction had 9 bases not matched to a gene; V was cut back by 0 bases and J by 1 base. The CDR3 length is 16 residues. Germline CDR1 and CDR2: DFQATT and SNEGSKA (reference sequence). CDR3 region: CSARDIRQGGSYEQYF. The CDR3 nucleotides are TGCAGTGCTAGAGACATAAGACAGGGCGGTTCCTACGAGCAGTACTTC.

This clonotype appeared once. The CDR3 is CASSLVVVRLGYNEQFF. The CDR3 region has the DNA TGTGCCAGCAGTTTAGTTGTTGTGCGCCTAGGGTACAATGAGCAGTTCTTC. The chain carries TRBV12-3 or TRBV12-4 and TRBJ2-1; no reliable D call. V was cut by 1 base and J by 4 bases, with 17 bases left in between. This CDR3 is built from 17 residues.

The chain couples TRBV10-3 to TRBJ1-2; 8 bases fit TRBD1. CDR3 length: 13 amino acids. CDR1 and CDR2 (germline): ENHRY, SYGVKD. Germline trimming cut 5 bases from V and 5 bases from J; bases unmatched to any gene: 4. The CDR3 reads CAISWDRTYGYTF. The CDR3 DNA sequence: TGTGCCATCAGTTGGGACAGGACTTATGGCTACACCTTC.

This clonotype was recorded a few times. The chain recombines TRBV12-3 or TRBV12-4 with TRBJ2-1; 9 nucleotides match TRBD1. V lost 6 bases, J lost 10 bases, and 10 bases stayed unmatched. The CDR3 loop spans 14 amino acids. CDR3 bases: TGTGCCAGCAGCTCCCGGGACAGGGATCGAGAGCAGTTCTTC. It specifies CASSSRDRDREQFF.

The rearrangement joins TRBV7-8 to TRBJ1-6; 7 bases are shared with TRBD1. The V gene's germline CDR1 is SGHVS and CDR2 FQNEAQ. CDR3 length: 14 residues. Trimming cost V 5 bases and J 8 bases; bases outside gene matches: 6. The CDR3 region has the DNA TGTGCCAGCAGCCGCACAGGGGCGGATTCACCCCTCCACTTT. It codes for CASSRTGADSPLHF.

This clonotype was observed a handful of times. The J gene is TRBJ2-1, the V gene TRBV11-2; 10 nucleotides align to TRBD1. This CDR3 comprises 16 residues. Trimming cost V 5 bases and J 9 bases; bases outside gene matches: 13. CDR1 is SGHAT, CDR2 FQNNGV, per germline. CDR3 protein: CASSAPGQGIRGEQFF. As DNA, the CDR3 is TGTGCCAGCAGCGCTCCGGGACAGGGGATTAGAGGTGAGCAGTTCTTC.

To note about this clonotype: This could be a read error, since a much larger clone is one nucleotide away. The chain recombines TRBV11-2 with TRBJ2-1, with 8 bases matching TRBD2. Germline V lookup: CDR1 SGHAT, CDR2 FQNNGV. The junction had 14 bases not matched to a gene; V was cut back by 6 bases and J by 10 bases. The CDR3 sequence is 15 residues long. The CDR3 spells CASSFSGASSYEQFF. The DNA for the CDR3 is TGTGCCAGCAGTTTTAGCGGGGCCAGCTCCTACGAGCAGTTCTTC.

The rearrangement links TRBV6-2 or TRBV6-3 to TRBJ2-7; D call uncertain. V lost 5 bases and J 0 bases, leaving 14 bases between the germline ends. The germline V gene has CDR1 MNHEY and CDR2 SVGEGT. The CDR3 contains 15 residues. The chain's CDR3 is CASSTSGRASYEQYF. The CDR3 nucleotides are TGTGCCAGCAGTACCTCCGGTAGGGCCTCCTACGAGCAGTACTTC.

This rearrangement joins TRBV4-3 to TRBJ1-1, with D possibly matching TRBD1 (5 bases). With 0 bases removed from V and 4 bases from J, the gap between germline ends came to 12 bases. Germline V lookup: CDR1 LGHNA, CDR2 YSLEER. The CDR3 covers 15 residues. The CDR3 DNA follows: TGCGCCAGCAGCCAAGAGGGGGGTCTTTCCACTGAAGCTTTCTTT. As protein: CASSQEGGLSTEAFF.

This clonotype was picked up a small number of times. The rearrangement links TRBV5-1 to TRBJ2-1; 14 bases fit TRBD2. Germline V gives CDR1 SGHRS, CDR2 YFSETQ. The V gene end was trimmed by 3 bases and the J gene end by 6 bases; junction bases not matched to a gene: 5. The CDR3 is made up of 16 amino acids. The CDR3 DNA reads as TGCGCCAGCAGCTGGGGGACTAGCGGGAGCCTCAATGAGCAGTTCTTC. The encoded protein is CASSWGTSGSLNEQFF.

This clonotype came up a few times. CDR3 protein: CASSRLAGVEETQYF. Written as DNA, the CDR3 is TGTGCCAGCAGCCGACTAGCGGGGGTGGAGGAGACCCAGTACTTC. The chain joins TRBV3-1 to TRBJ2-7; 12 nucleotides line up with TRBD2. The J call may be mistaken, given a closer DNA end match to TRBJ2-5. Germline V CDR1 and CDR2: LGHDT, YNNKEL (reference sequence). The length of the CDR3 is 15 residues.

The V and J genes are TRBV4-3 and TRBJ1-5, with D hard to call. V lost 0 bases and J 11 bases, leaving 11 bases between the germline ends. The CDR3 consists of 13 residues. Per germline, CDR1 LGHNA and CDR2 YSLEER. The CDR3 nucleotides read TGCGCCAGCAGCCAAGATCTAGTCTCGGCCCAGCATTTT. Translating it yields CASSQDLVSAQHF.

The chain has TRBV11-2 and TRBJ1-3; 7 nucleotides align to TRBD1. Trimming took 4 bases from V and 4 from J; bases not matched to a gene: 4. This CDR3 comprises 14 residues. Germline assignment: CDR1 SGHAT and CDR2 FQNNGV. CDR3 bases: TGTGCCAGCAGCTCCAGACAGGGAGGAAACACCATATATTTT. This codes for CASSSRQGGNTIYF.

This clonotype was observed a few times. V and J are TRBV9 and TRBJ2-5, with 7 nucleotides matching TRBD2. The V gene end was trimmed by 0 bases and the J gene end by 1 base; junction bases not matched to a gene: 0. This CDR3 is built from 14 residues. In germline, CDR1 is SGDLS, CDR2 YYNGEE. The CDR3 here is CASSVERGQETQYF. CDR3 nucleotide sequence: TGTGCCAGCAGCGTAGAGCGGGGCCAAGAGACCCAGTACTTC.

The chain carries TRBV4-1 and TRBJ2-7; tentatively, D is TRBD2 (5 bases). The V gene's germline CDR1 is MGHRA and CDR2 YSYEKL. V lost 2 bases, J lost 6 bases, and 11 bases lay in between. The CDR3 extends over 13 amino acids. CDR3 sequence reads: CASSQPGLSEQYF. The CDR3 bases are TGCGCCAGCAGCCAACCTGGACTGTCCGAGCAGTACTTC.

The gene calls are TRBV27 and TRBJ2-3; D call uncertain. CDR3 size: 14 residues. Germline V gives CDR1 MNHEY, CDR2 SMNVEV (reference sequence). Trimming stripped 3 bases from V and 4 bases from J, with 11 bases between. The CDR3 spells CASSFVGRADTQYF. The CDR3 DNA reads TGTGCCAGCAGTTTTGTGGGAAGGGCAGATACGCAGTATTTT.

The chain joins TRBV12-3 or TRBV12-4 to TRBJ1-2; D gene ambiguous. V lost 1 base and J 5 bases, leaving 8 bases between the germline ends. The CDR3 runs 13 residues. The DNA for the CDR3 is TGTGCCAGCAGTTTAGGGAGCCAGTATGGCTACACCTTC. Amino acid sequence: CASSLGSQYGYTF.

This clonotype has only a few counts. The chain couples TRBV9 to TRBJ1-1; the D is unclear. The germline V gene has CDR1 SGDLS and CDR2 YYNGEE. The CDR3 is made up of 14 amino acids. V lost 4 bases and J lost 7, with 17 bases in between. The DNA for the CDR3 is TGTGCCAGCAGCCCTGCGGACCGGGGAGGTGAAGCTTTCTTT. Its translation: CASSPADRGGEAFF.

This clonotype was seen a handful of times. J is TRBJ2-3 and V is TRBV7-2; 12 nucleotides match TRBD2. The germline V gene encodes CDR1 SGHTA and CDR2 FQGNSA. J gave up 2 bases and V 5 bases, and 8 bases lay outside the gene matches. The CDR3 contains 17 residues. The DNA of the CDR3 is TGTGCCAGCAGCCCTTCCCTAGCGGGAGGGCCCACAGATACGCAGTATTTT. It translates to CASSPSLAGGPTDTQYF.

J is TRBJ1-1 and V is TRBV20-1; no clear D. This CDR3 comprises 11 residues. In germline, CDR1 is DFQATT, CDR2 SNEGSKA (reference sequence). V was trimmed by 7 bases and J by 4 bases, leaving 10 bases between them. Here the CDR3 reads CSGPTGTEAFF. The CDR3 nucleotides are TGCAGTGGTCCCACCGGCACTGAAGCTTTCTTT.

This clonotype was counted many times. This rearrangement joins TRBV10-3 to TRBJ2-3; D call uncertain. The CDR3 is 14 amino acids. The germline V gene has CDR1 ENHRY and CDR2 SYGVKD. With 6 bases removed from V and 0 bases from J, the gap between germline ends came to 10 bases. CDR3 nucleotides: TGTGCCATCAGCCGACAACCTAGCACAGATACGCAGTATTTT. Translating it yields CAISRQPSTDTQYF.

In regard to this clonotype: One end of the junction is discordant with germline, which a read error may explain. CDR3 loop: CASSLDGSSMNPEAFF. The CDR3 nucleotides are TGCGCCAGCAGCTTGGATGGCAGCAGTATGAACCCTGAAGCTTTCTTT. This sequence joins TRBV5-1 and TRBJ1-1; D is ambiguous. This CDR3 region has 16 residues. The germline V gene has CDR1 SGHRS and CDR2 YFSETQ.

This clonotype was seen only a few times. The V and J genes are TRBV29-1 and TRBJ2-3; no firm D call. Germline loops: CDR1 SQVTM, CDR2 ANQGSEA. This CDR3 has 13 amino acids. V was cut by 3 bases and J by 1 base, with 8 bases left in between. This chain's CDR3 is CSVDLKGTDTQYF. The CDR3 bases are TGCAGCGTTGATCTTAAGGGCACAGATACGCAGTATTTT.

The table lists this clonotype with a few counts. The chain is built from TRBV9 and TRBJ2-4; 7 bases line up with TRBD1. V was clipped by 4 bases and J by 0 bases; unmatched bases: 10. CDR1 SGDLS and CDR2 YYNGEE come from the germline V gene. The CDR3 has 17 amino acids. CDR3 region: CASSPSGQLIAKNIQYF. CDR3 DNA sequence: TGTGCCAGCAGCCCCTCGGGACAGTTAATAGCCAAAAACATTCAGTACTTC.

This clonotype has only a few counts. The chain is built from TRBV12-3 or TRBV12-4 and TRBJ1-5; D unresolved. V was pared by 4 bases and J by 7 bases, with 17 bases between. The CDR3 spans 15 residues. CDR3 bases: TGTGCCAGCAGTTCAAACCGGGCCAAGAACCAGCCCCAGCATTTT. Translation gives CASSSNRAKNQPQHF.

J is TRBJ2-7 and V is TRBV5-1; 7 bases fit TRBD2. The trim removed 0 bases at V and 3 bases at J, leaving 9 bases unmatched. The CDR3 is 16 residues long. Germline V lookup: CDR1 SGHRS, CDR2 YFSETQ. The CDR3 reads CASSLDGRTGGYEQYF. CDR3 bases: TGCGCCAGCAGCTTGGATGGTCGGACGGGAGGCTACGAGCAGTACTTC.